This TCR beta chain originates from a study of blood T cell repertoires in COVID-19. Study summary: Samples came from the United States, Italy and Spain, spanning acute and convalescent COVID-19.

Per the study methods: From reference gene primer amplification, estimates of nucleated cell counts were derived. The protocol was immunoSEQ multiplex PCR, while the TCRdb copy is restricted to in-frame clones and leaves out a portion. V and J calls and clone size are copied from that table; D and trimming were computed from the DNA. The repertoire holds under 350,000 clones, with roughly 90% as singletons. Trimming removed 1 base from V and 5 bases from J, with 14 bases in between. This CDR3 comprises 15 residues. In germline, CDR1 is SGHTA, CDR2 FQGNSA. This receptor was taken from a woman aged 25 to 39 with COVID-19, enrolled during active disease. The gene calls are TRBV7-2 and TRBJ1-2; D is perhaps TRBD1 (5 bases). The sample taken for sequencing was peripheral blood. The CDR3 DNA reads TGTGCCAGCAGCTTAGGGGGCTCACCCGTGTATGGCTACACCTTC. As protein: CASSLGGSPVYGYTF.